Listed below are T cell receptor beta chains from one sample, sequenced in a study of OX40 agonist ivuxolimab in advanced cancers. Assay: immunoSEQ multiplex PCR; the TCRdb copy retains only in-frame clones and omits some. Here the sample spans 67,000 or so clones, about 88% being singletons. This sample comprised CD4+ or CD8+ T cells sorted from blood, obtained in a trial of the OX40 agonist ivuxolimab. These receptors were obtained from an adult with an advanced solid tumor such as melanoma, head and neck, liver or kidney cancer. CDR3s include the opening cysteine and the closing phenylalanine or tryptophan. The D gene is left open where the match is weak. Rows give clone size only sometimes, using once, few, many, or a class for an expanded clone.

>TRBV28|once|TRBJ1-5|NA
CASSRRGRWGQPQHF
TGTGCCAGCAGTCGGAGGGGGAGGTGGGGTCAGCCCCAGCATTTT
>TRBV7-2|NA|TRBJ1-2|NA
CASSLYRQEEGYTF
TGTGCCAGCAGCTTATATAGACAGGAGGAGGGCTACACCTTC
>TRBV10-3|NA|TRBJ1-5|NA
CAISENGSQQPQHF
TGTGCCATCAGTGAGAATGGGAGCCAACAGCCCCAGCATTTT
>TRBV18|NA|TRBJ2-2|NA
CASSPARQELFF
TGTGCCAGCTCACCTGCGAGACAGGAGCTGTTTTTT
>TRBV4-1|NA|TRBJ1-2|NA
CASSQDLTGGLANYGYTF
TGCGCCAGCAGCCAAGATCTTACGGGGGGGCTAGCTAACTATGGCTACACCTTC
>TRBV28|NA|TRBJ2-2|NA
CASTLGGNTGELFF
TGTGCCAGCACCTTGGGAGGGAACACCGGGGAGCTGTTTTTT
>TRBV4-3|NA|TRBJ2-3|TRBD1
CASSRLVGTGDSTDTQYF
TGCGCCAGCAGCCGGCTCGTAGGGACAGGGGACAGCACAGATACGCAGTATTTT
>TRBV28|NA|TRBJ1-5|TRBD1
CASRSQGVKPQHF
TGTGCCAGCAGATCTCAGGGGGTCAAGCCCCAGCATTTT
>TRBV6-5|NA|TRBJ1-1|NA
CASSYSRGAGSEAFF
TGTGCCAGCAGTTACTCGAGGGGGGCAGGATCTGAAGCTTTCTTT
>TRBV7-8|NA|TRBJ1-1|NA
CASSLAEVNTEAFF
TGTGCCAGCAGCTTAGCGGAAGTGAACACTGAAGCTTTCTTT
>TRBV6-6|NA|TRBJ2-5|NA
CASRRQELTETQYF
TGTGCCAGCAGACGACAGGAGCTGACAGAGACCCAGTACTTC
>TRBV5-1|NA|TRBJ2-1|TRBD2
CASSPAGGTSGDNEQFF
TGCGCCAGCAGCCCGGCAGGCGGGACTAGCGGTGACAATGAGCAGTTCTTC
>TRBV28|NA|TRBJ1-2|NA
CASSLRGLFSGYTF
TGTGCCAGCAGTTTACGGGGGCTCTTTTCAGGCTACACCTTC
>TRBV7-9|NA|TRBJ1-5|NA
CASSLEGGNQPQHF
TGTGCCAGCAGCCTCGAGGGGGGAAATCAGCCCCAGCATTTT
>TRBV5-1|NA|TRBJ1-1|TRBD1
CASSSGQGQRTEAFF
TGCGCCAGCAGCTCCGGACAGGGACAGAGGACTGAAGCTTTCTTT
>TRBV19|NA|TRBJ2-1|TRBD2
CASRPSGNLNEQFF
TGTGCCAGTAGGCCCAGCGGGAATCTAAATGAGCAGTTCTTC
>TRBV27|NA|TRBJ2-7|NA
CASSKDYKRSYEQYF
TGTGCCAGCAGTAAGGACTACAAAAGGTCCTACGAGCAGTACTTC
>TRBV7-3|NA|TRBJ2-3|TRBD2
CASSLNKAGRGDTQYF
TGTGCCAGCAGCCTCAACAAAGCGGGGAGAGGAGATACGCAGTATTTT
>TRBV28|NA|TRBJ1-1|NA
CASTLTQGNTEAFF
TGTGCCAGCACCCTCACACAGGGTAACACTGAAGCTTTCTTT
>TRBV28|NA|TRBJ1-5|NA
CASIRTGYNQPQHF
TGTGCCAGCATTCGAACAGGGTACAATCAGCCCCAGCATTTT
>TRBV6-1|NA|TRBJ1-6|NA
CASSEAQARVLGSPLHF
TGTGCCAGCAGTGAAGCGCAAGCCAGGGTGTTAGGTTCACCCCTCCACTTT
>TRBV7-9|NA|TRBJ2-7|TRBD2
CASSLGLAGGPHDGYEQYF
TGTGCCAGCAGCTTAGGACTAGCGGGAGGCCCCCATGACGGCTACGAGCAGTACTTC
>TRBV28|NA|TRBJ1-2|NA
CASSPFSRGYTF
TGTGCCAGCAGTCCGTTTTCACGGGGCTACACCTTC
>TRBV27|NA|TRBJ1-1|NA
CASPRAEAFF
TGTGCCAGCCCGAGGGCTGAAGCTTTCTTT
>TRBV19|NA|TRBJ2-6|NA
CASRDRPSGANVLTF
TGTGCCAGTCGGGACCGACCCTCCGGGGCCAACGTCCTGACTTTC
>TRBV6-5|once|TRBJ1-5|NA
CASGQVRNQPQHF
TGTGCCAGCGGGCAGGTGCGAAATCAGCCCCAGCATTTT
>TRBV5-6|NA|TRBJ2-3|NA
CASSFWPGSTDTQYF
TGTGCCAGCAGCTTCTGGCCGGGTTCCACAGATACGCAGTATTTT
>TRBV6-5|NA|TRBJ1-4|TRBD1
CASSYWRQGELFF
TGTGCCAGCAGTTACTGGAGACAGGGTGAACTGTTTTTT
>TRBV4-1|NA|TRBJ2-4|NA
CASSQDIARRGNIQYF
TGCGCCAGCAGCCAAGACATCGCCAGACGGGGAAACATTCAGTACTTC
>TRBV19|NA|TRBJ2-1|TRBD2
CASSPAAGRSYNEQFF
TGTGCCAGTAGTCCCGCAGCGGGAAGGTCCTACAATGAGCAGTTCTTC
>TRBV11-3|NA|TRBJ2-7|TRBD1
CASSGQTGGTPYEQYF
TGTGCCAGCAGCGGCCAGACAGGGGGGACTCCCTACGAGCAGTACTTC
>TRBV27|once|TRBJ1-2|NA
CASNVPGRGYTF
TGTGCCAGCAACGTTCCGGGCCGAGGCTACACCTTC
>TRBV6-6|NA|TRBJ2-5|NA
CASSYSMGGQETQYF
TGTGCCAGCAGTTACTCCATGGGGGGCCAAGAGACCCAGTACTTC
>TRBV7-8|NA|TRBJ2-5|TRBD2
CASGTSGRRETQYF
TGTGCCAGCGGGACTAGCGGGAGGCGGGAGACCCAGTACTTC
>TRBV5-1|NA|TRBJ2-5|NA
CASSLEGGLQETQYF
TGCGCCAGCAGCTTGGAAGGGGGACTACAAGAGACCCAGTACTTC
>TRBV5-1|NA|TRBJ2-5|TRBD1
CASKITGQGEETQYF
TGCGCCAGTAAGATAACTGGACAGGGGGAAGAGACCCAGTACTTC
>TRBV5-6|NA|TRBJ1-5|TRBD1
CASSLWTGEQPQHF
TGTGCCAGCAGCCTATGGACAGGGGAACAGCCCCAGCATTTT
>TRBV25-1|NA|TRBJ2-7|NA
CASSERREQYF
TGTGCCAGCAGTGAACGGCGCGAGCAGTACTTC
>TRBV10-3|NA|TRBJ2-7|NA
CAISSGTVGLYEQYF
TGTGCCATCAGCTCCGGGACAGTGGGACTGTACGAGCAGTACTTC
>TRBV28|once|TRBJ1-3|NA
CASKTSGNTIYF
TGTGCCTCCAAAACCTCTGGAAACACCATATATTTT
>TRBV6-1|NA|TRBJ2-1|NA
CAILHQTTDEQFF
TGTGCCATCCTTCACCAGACTACCGATGAGCAGTTCTTC
>TRBV6-5|NA|TRBJ2-7|NA
CASRRNYEQYF
TGTGCCAGCAGGCGGAACTACGAGCAGTACTTC
>TRBV28|NA|TRBJ1-2|NA
CASSLVANYGYTF
TGTGCCAGCAGTTTAGTAGCTAACTATGGCTACACCTTC
>TRBV15|NA|TRBJ1-5|NA
CATSRDIGGINQPQHF
TGTGCCACCAGCAGAGATATAGGGGGTATTAATCAGCCCCAGCATTTT
>TRBV9|NA|TRBJ2-5|TRBD2
CASSVFGGEQETQYF
TGTGCCAGCAGCGTTTTCGGGGGGGAACAAGAGACCCAGTACTTC
>TRBV6-1|NA|TRBJ2-7|TRBD1
CASRVTGFRYEQYF
TGTGCCAGCAGGGTGACAGGGTTCAGGTACGAGCAGTACTTC
>TRBV2|once|TRBJ2-6|NA
CASSAQFSGANVLTF
TGTGCCAGCAGTGCCCAGTTCTCTGGGGCCAACGTCCTGACTTTC